The 5 T cell receptor beta chains presented below share a single source sample, sequenced in a study of blood T cell repertoires in COVID-19. The repertoire was sequenced with immunoSEQ multiplex PCR; TCRdb's copy has only in-frame clones and lacks some. The table records 250,000 or so clones, approximately 89% of them present only once. The sequencing input was peripheral blood. The source of these receptors is a man aged 35-49 years with active or convalescent COVID-19.

This chain links TRBV29-1 with TRBJ1-1; 12 nucleotides line up with TRBD1. In germline, CDR1 is SQVTM, CDR2 ANQGSEA. The CDR3 is 13 residues long. J was trimmed by 10 bases and V by 2 bases; bases with no gene match: 5. CDR3: CSVERDRGRRAFF. CDR3 bases: TGCAGCGTTGAAAGGGACAGGGGGCGCAGAGCTTTCTTT.

The rearrangement joins TRBV9 to TRBJ1-1; possibly TRBD1 for D (6 bases). This CDR3 contains 15 residues. CDR1 and CDR2 from the germline V gene are SGDLS and YYNGEE. Trimming left V 3 bases short and J 0 bases short, with 12 bases between. This chain's CDR3 is CASSGQGHMNTEAFF. The CDR3 DNA follows: TGTGCCAGCAGCGGTCAGGGGCATATGAACACTGAAGCTTTCTTT.

The genes are TRBV7-9 and TRBJ2-5, with 7 bases identical to TRBD1. CDR1 and CDR2 (germline): SEHNR, FQNEAQ (reference sequence). This CDR3 is 18 amino acids long. V shed 7 bases, J shed 5 bases, and the junction held 22 bases outside the gene matches. The CDR3 region has the DNA TGTGCCAGCACCCCCCCATCAACCATGCCTGACAGGGTTGAGACCCAGTACTTC. It specifies CASTPPSTMPDRVETQYF.

A single count supports this clone. J is TRBJ1-2 and V is TRBV9, with TRBD1 matching 11 bases. CDR1 and CDR2 (germline): SGDLS, YYNGEE. V shed 4 bases and J 5 bases; nucleotides not matched to a gene: 10. There are 16 residues in the CDR3. CDR3 bases: TGTGCCAGCAGCCCTCGGACAGGGGGCGGATCTTATGGCTACACCTTC. Translated: CASSPRTGGGSYGYTF.

This clone was observed a handful of times. The chain joins TRBV19 to TRBJ2-1; D call uncertain. Germline CDR1 and CDR2: LNHDA and SQIVND (reference sequence). V gave up 9 bases and J gave up 4 bases, with 7 bases separating them. The CDR3 loop spans 11 amino acids. DNA of the CDR3: TGTGCCAGCCAGGCATACAATGAGCAGTTCTTC. Translated, it gives CASQAYNEQFF.